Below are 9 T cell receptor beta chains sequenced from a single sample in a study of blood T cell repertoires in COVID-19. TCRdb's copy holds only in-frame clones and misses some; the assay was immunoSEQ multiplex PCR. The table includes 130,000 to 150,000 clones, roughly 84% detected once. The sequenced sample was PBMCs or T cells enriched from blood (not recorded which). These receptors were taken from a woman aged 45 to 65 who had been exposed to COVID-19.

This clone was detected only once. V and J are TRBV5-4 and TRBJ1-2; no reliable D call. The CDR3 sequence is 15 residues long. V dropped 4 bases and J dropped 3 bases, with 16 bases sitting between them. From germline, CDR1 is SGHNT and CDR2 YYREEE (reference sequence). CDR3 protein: CASSGNSRADYGYTF. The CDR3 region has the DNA TGTGCCAGCAGCGGAAACAGTAGAGCAGACTATGGCTACACCTTC.

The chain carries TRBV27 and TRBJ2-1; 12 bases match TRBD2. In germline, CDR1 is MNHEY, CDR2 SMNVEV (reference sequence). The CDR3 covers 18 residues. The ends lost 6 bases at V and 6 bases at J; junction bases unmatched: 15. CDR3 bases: TGTGCCAGCAGCCGGGGGCGGCTAGCGGGGGGGCTCATCAATGAGCAGTTCTTC. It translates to CASSRGRLAGGLINEQFF.

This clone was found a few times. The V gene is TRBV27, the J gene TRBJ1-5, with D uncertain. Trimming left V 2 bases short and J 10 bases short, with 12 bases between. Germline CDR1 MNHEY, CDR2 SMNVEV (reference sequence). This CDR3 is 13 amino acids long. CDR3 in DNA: TGTGCCAGCAGTTTAGGTCGGGGAATCCCCCAGCATTTT. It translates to CASSLGRGIPQHF.

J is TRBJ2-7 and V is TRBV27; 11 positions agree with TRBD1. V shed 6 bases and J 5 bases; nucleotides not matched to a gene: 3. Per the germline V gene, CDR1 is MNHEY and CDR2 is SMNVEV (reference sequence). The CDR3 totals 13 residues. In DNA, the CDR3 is TGTGCCAGCAGAAGGACAGGGGGCCACGAGCAGTACTTC. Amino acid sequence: CASRRTGGHEQYF.

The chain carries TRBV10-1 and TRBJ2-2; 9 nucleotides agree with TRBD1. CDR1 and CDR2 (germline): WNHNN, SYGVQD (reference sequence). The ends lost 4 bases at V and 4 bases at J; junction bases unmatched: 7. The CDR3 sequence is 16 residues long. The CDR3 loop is CASSGRQGGTTGELFF. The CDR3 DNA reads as TGCGCCAGCAGTGGCCGACAGGGGGGGACCACCGGGGAGCTGTTTTTT.

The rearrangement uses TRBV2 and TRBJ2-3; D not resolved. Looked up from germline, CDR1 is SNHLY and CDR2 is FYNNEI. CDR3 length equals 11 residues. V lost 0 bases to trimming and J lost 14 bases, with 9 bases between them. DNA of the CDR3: TGTGCCAGCAGTGAAGCACAGTTCCGGTATTTT. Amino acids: CASSEAQFRYF.

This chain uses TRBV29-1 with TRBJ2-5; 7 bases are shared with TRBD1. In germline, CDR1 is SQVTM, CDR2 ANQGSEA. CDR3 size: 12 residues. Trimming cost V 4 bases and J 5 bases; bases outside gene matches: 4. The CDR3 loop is CSVGSTGETQYF. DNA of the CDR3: TGCAGCGTTGGCTCGACAGGGGAGACCCAGTACTTC.

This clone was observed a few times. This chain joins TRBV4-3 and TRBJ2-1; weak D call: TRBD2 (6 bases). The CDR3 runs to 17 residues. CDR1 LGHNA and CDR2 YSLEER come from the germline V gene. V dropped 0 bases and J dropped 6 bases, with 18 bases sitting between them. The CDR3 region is CASSQEGRTTFANEQFF. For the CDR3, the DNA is TGCGCCAGCAGCCAAGAAGGGAGGACTACGTTCGCCAATGAGCAGTTCTTC.

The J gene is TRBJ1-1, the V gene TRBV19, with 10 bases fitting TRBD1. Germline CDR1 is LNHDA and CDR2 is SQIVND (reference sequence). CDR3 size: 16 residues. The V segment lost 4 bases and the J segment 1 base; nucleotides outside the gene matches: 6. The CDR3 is CASSTTGGAGNTEAFF. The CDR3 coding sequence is TGTGCCAGTAGTACGACAGGGGGCGCGGGGAACACTGAAGCTTTCTTT.